Sequencing of this T cell receptor beta chain was carried out in a study of CD8 T cells in Susac syndrome. With random hexamers, reverse transcription was performed on 0.5 to 1 ug of RNA. The authors amplified TCR beta CDR3 across 54 Vbeta and 13 Jbeta using immunoSEQ multiplex PCR. In TCRdb, the immunoSEQ multiplex PCR reads were re-called with MiXCR into one record per CDR3 protein. The table shows hundreds of thousands of distinct CDR3 sequences, with roughly 85% occurring only once. Per the germline V gene, CDR1 is SEHNR and CDR2 is FQNEAQ (reference sequence). CDR3 length: 16 residues. With 4 bases clipped from V and 3 bases from J, the junction kept 10 bases outside the gene matches.

The TCR originated in a human donor with multiple sclerosis. The rearrangement links TRBV7-9 to TRBJ2-3, with TRBD1 identical over 7 bases. Sequenced input: CD8+ T cells from PBMCs. The CDR3 DNA reads as TGTGCCAGCAGCTCCAGACAGGGTGTTGGTACAGATACGCAGTATTTT. The encoded protein is CASSSRQGVGTDTQYF.